The present entry profiles one T cell receptor (beta chain) with its context. TCRdb's copy holds only in-frame clones and misses some; the assay was immunoSEQ multiplex PCR. Of 15,000 to 20,000 clones detected, around nine tenths appear once; the ten largest clones hold just under 20%. This sample is part of a study of OX40 agonist ivuxolimab in advanced cancers. Trimming left V 1 base short and J 0 bases short, with 7 bases between. Germline CDR1 is SGHVS and CDR2 is FQNEAQ. CDR3 length: 15 amino acids. The sample consisted of CD4+ or CD8+ T cells sorted from blood, taken in a trial of the OX40 agonist ivuxolimab. This chain joins TRBV7-8 and TRBJ1-3; D is uncertain. The sequence came from an adult with an advanced solid tumor such as melanoma, head and neck, liver or kidney cancer. The chain's CDR3 is CASSLGTDSGNTIYF. DNA of the CDR3: TGTGCCAGCAGCTTAGGGACCGACTCTGGAAACACCATATATTTT.